The rows below give T cell receptor beta chains drawn from one sample of a study of cytomegalovirus exposure and HLA in healthy donors. Data came from immunoSEQ multiplex PCR; TCRdb stores just in-frame clones and leaves some out. In the table there are under 200,000 clones, around 79% of which are singletons. The sample comprised PBMCs. Source of these receptors: a woman aged 40 to 50 in good health and CMV-seronegative. Both conserved end residues are part of each CDR3. The D gene is left open where the match is weak. Only some rows state a clone size, as once, few, many or a class for expanded clones.

v_gene: TRBV6-5
j_gene: TRBJ2-1
d_gene: NA
abundance: NA
CDR3aa: CASSSLRGFMDEQFF
CDR3nt: TGTGCCAGCAGTTCCTTACGAGGTTTCATGGATGAGCAGTTCTTC

v_gene: TRBV15
j_gene: TRBJ1-1
d_gene: NA
abundance: NA
CDR3aa: CATSPHQGFGPEAFF
CDR3nt: TGTGCCACCAGCCCTCACCAGGGGTTTGGACCTGAAGCTTTCTTT

v_gene: TRBV2
j_gene: TRBJ1-5
d_gene: NA
abundance: few
CDR3aa: CASREPYSNQPQHF
CDR3nt: TGTGCCAGCAGAGAACCCTATAGCAATCAGCCCCAGCATTTT

v_gene: TRBV30
j_gene: TRBJ2-7
d_gene: TRBD2
abundance: NA
CDR3aa: CAWSAQGSGGYEQYF
CDR3nt: TGTGCCTGGAGTGCTCAGGGTAGCGGGGGGTACGAGCAGTACTTC

v_gene: TRBV4-3
j_gene: TRBJ1-4
d_gene: TRBD1
abundance: NA
CDR3aa: CASSQEDRGNEKLFF
CDR3nt: TGCGCCAGCAGCCAAGAGGACAGGGGTAATGAAAAACTGTTTTTT

v_gene: TRBV10-1
j_gene: TRBJ2-7
d_gene: NA
abundance: NA
CDR3aa: CASSESVVGGGRPPYEQYF
CDR3nt: TGCGCCAGCAGTGAGTCGGTGGTCGGCGGGGGCCGTCCCCCCTACGAGCAGTACTTC

v_gene: TRBV6-4
j_gene: TRBJ2-2
d_gene: TRBD1
abundance: NA
CDR3aa: CASSGVQGATGELFF
CDR3nt: TGTGCCAGCAGTGGTGTACAGGGGGCGACCGGGGAGCTGTTTTTT

v_gene: TRBV7-9
j_gene: TRBJ1-4
d_gene: NA
abundance: NA
CDR3aa: CASSLGELTNEKLFF
CDR3nt: TGTGCCAGCAGCTTAGGAGAGTTAACTAATGAAAAACTGTTTTTT

v_gene: TRBV29-1
j_gene: TRBJ2-3
d_gene: NA
abundance: NA
CDR3aa: CSHPGAASTDTQYF
CDR3nt: TGCAGCCACCCAGGAGCGGCTAGCACAGATACGCAGTATTTT

v_gene: TRBV12-5
j_gene: TRBJ2-7
d_gene: TRBD2
abundance: NA
CDR3aa: CASGFFVRGARREQYF
CDR3nt: TGTGCTAGTGGTTTCTTCGTGCGGGGGGCCCGACGCGAGCAGTACTTC

v_gene: TRBV19
j_gene: TRBJ1-1
d_gene: TRBD1
abundance: NA
CDR3aa: CASSPDRGRNTEAFF
CDR3nt: TGTGCCAGTAGTCCGGACAGGGGCAGGAACACTGAAGCTTTCTTT

v_gene: TRBV25-1
j_gene: TRBJ2-4
d_gene: NA
abundance: NA
CDR3aa: CASRGDSPKNIQYF
CDR3nt: TGTGCCAGCAGGGGGGACTCCCCGAAAAACATTCAGTACTTC

v_gene: TRBV6-1
j_gene: TRBJ1-2
d_gene: NA
abundance: NA
CDR3aa: CASSRVIQDVYTF
CDR3nt: TGTGCCAGCAGTCGTGTTATTCAGGATGTCTACACCTTC

v_gene: TRBV2
j_gene: TRBJ1-6
d_gene: TRBD1
abundance: NA
CDR3aa: CASSGRGKSPLHF
CDR3nt: TGTGCCAGCAGTGGCAGGGGGAAATCACCCCTCCACTTT

v_gene: TRBV28
j_gene: TRBJ2-7
d_gene: TRBD2
abundance: NA
CDR3aa: CASSLTGGTYEQYF
CDR3nt: TGTGCCAGCAGTTTGACGGGAGGGACCTACGAGCAGTACTTC

v_gene: TRBV2
j_gene: TRBJ2-5
d_gene: TRBD2
abundance: NA
CDR3aa: CASSPRDIQRETGETQYF
CDR3nt: TGTGCCAGCAGTCCTCGGGACATCCAGCGGGAGACGGGAGAGACCCAGTACTTC

v_gene: TRBV6-5
j_gene: TRBJ2-5
d_gene: TRBD2
abundance: NA
CDR3aa: CASRAGLAAETQYF
CDR3nt: TGTGCCAGCAGAGCTGGACTAGCGGCCGAGACCCAGTACTTC

v_gene: TRBV7-2
j_gene: TRBJ2-3
d_gene: TRBD2
abundance: NA
CDR3aa: CASSSLAGGALDTQYF
CDR3nt: TGTGCCAGCAGCTCTTTAGCGGGGGGGGCGCTAGATACGCAGTATTTT

v_gene: TRBV5-1
j_gene: TRBJ2-7
d_gene: NA
abundance: NA
CDR3aa: CASSHLDVGQISYEQYF
CDR3nt: TGCGCCAGCAGCCATTTAGACGTCGGACAAATAAGCTACGAGCAGTACTTC

v_gene: TRBV11-2
j_gene: TRBJ2-7
d_gene: TRBD1
abundance: NA
CDR3aa: CASSSDRPSHEQYF
CDR3nt: TGTGCCAGCAGCTCGGACAGGCCCAGCCACGAGCAGTACTTC

v_gene: TRBV7-9
j_gene: TRBJ2-1
d_gene: TRBD2
abundance: NA
CDR3aa: CASSLGTGTSGGSYNEQFF
CDR3nt: TGTGCCAGCAGCTTGGGAACCGGGACTAGCGGGGGCTCCTACAATGAGCAGTTCTTC

v_gene: TRBV6-1
j_gene: TRBJ1-6
d_gene: NA
abundance: NA
CDR3aa: CASSEVPGLGAFSYNSPLHF
CDR3nt: TGTGCCAGCAGTGAAGTCCCGGGACTGGGAGCCTTTTCCTATAATTCACCCCTCCACTTT

v_gene: TRBV5-1
j_gene: TRBJ1-3
d_gene: TRBD1
abundance: NA
CDR3aa: CASSAYRGSENTIYF
CDR3nt: TGCGCCAGCAGCGCTTACAGGGGCTCTGAAAACACCATATATTTT

v_gene: TRBV27
j_gene: TRBJ2-2
d_gene: TRBD2
abundance: NA
CDR3aa: CASSREGLVTGELFF
CDR3nt: TGTGCCAGCAGTCGGGAGGGGCTCGTCACCGGGGAGCTGTTTTTT

v_gene: TRBV12-2
j_gene: TRBJ1-5
d_gene: NA
abundance: NA
CDR3aa: CASRFGREAQPQHF
CDR3nt: TGTGCAAGTCGCTTCGGGAGGGAAGCTCAGCCCCAGCATTTT

v_gene: TRBV6-1
j_gene: TRBJ1-3
d_gene: TRBD1
abundance: NA
CDR3aa: CATARQGDTIYF
CDR3nt: TGTGCCACCGCGAGACAGGGAGACACCATATATTTT

v_gene: TRBV10-3
j_gene: TRBJ2-7
d_gene: NA
abundance: NA
CDR3aa: CAIIRQVSYEQYF
CDR3nt: TGTGCCATCATCAGGCAAGTTTCCTACGAGCAGTACTTC

v_gene: TRBV7-9
j_gene: TRBJ1-4
d_gene: TRBD1
abundance: NA
CDR3aa: CASSLGGQGNEKLFF
CDR3nt: TGTGCCAGCAGCTTAGGGGGACAGGGCAATGAAAAACTGTTTTTT

v_gene: TRBV11-3
j_gene: TRBJ2-3
d_gene: TRBD2
abundance: once
CDR3aa: CASSSRTSGVTDTQYF
CDR3nt: TGTGCCAGCAGCTCCAGGACTAGCGGGGTTACAGATACGCAGTATTTT

v_gene: TRBV7-3
j_gene: TRBJ2-5
d_gene: NA
abundance: NA
CDR3aa: CASSLTGRGRETQYF
CDR3nt: TGTGCCAGCAGCTTAACCGGGAGAGGGCGGGAGACCCAGTACTTC

v_gene: TRBV27
j_gene: TRBJ2-1
d_gene: NA
abundance: NA
CDR3aa: CASSPEGHPHNEQFF
CDR3nt: TGTGCCAGCAGTCCTGAAGGACACCCCCACAATGAGCAGTTCTTC

v_gene: TRBV27
j_gene: TRBJ1-2
d_gene: TRBD1
abundance: NA
CDR3aa: CASSPRGGGTGDYGYTF
CDR3nt: TGTGCCAGCAGTCCAAGGGGGGGCGGGACAGGGGACTATGGCTACACCTTC

v_gene: TRBV7-9
j_gene: TRBJ1-2
d_gene: NA
abundance: NA
CDR3aa: CASSSYEAYGYTF
CDR3nt: TGTGCCAGCAGCTCCTATGAGGCCTATGGCTACACCTTC

v_gene: TRBV5-4
j_gene: TRBJ2-3
d_gene: TRBD2
abundance: NA
CDR3aa: CASSLAGGPTDTQYF
CDR3nt: TGTGCCAGCAGCCTAGCGGGCGGTCCCACAGATACGCAGTATTTT

v_gene: TRBV19
j_gene: TRBJ1-1
d_gene: NA
abundance: NA
CDR3aa: CASRGGSVNTEAFF
CDR3nt: TGTGCCAGTCGCGGGGGCTCGGTGAACACTGAAGCTTTCTTT

v_gene: TRBV19
j_gene: TRBJ1-2
d_gene: NA
abundance: NA
CDR3aa: CASRKPGQSSTF
CDR3nt: TGTGCCAGTAGGAAACCGGGACAATCATCCACCTTC

v_gene: TRBV11-3
j_gene: TRBJ2-1
d_gene: TRBD1
abundance: NA
CDR3aa: CASSPPGQGYNEQFF
CDR3nt: TGTGCCAGCAGCCCGCCGGGACAGGGGTACAATGAGCAGTTCTTC

v_gene: TRBV9
j_gene: TRBJ1-2
d_gene: TRBD1
abundance: NA
CDR3aa: CASSSRQGPNYGYTF
CDR3nt: TGTGCCAGCAGCTCGCGACAGGGGCCCAACTATGGCTACACCTTC

v_gene: TRBV5-1
j_gene: TRBJ1-1
d_gene: TRBD1
abundance: NA
CDR3aa: CASSLRTGDGTRDTEAFF
CDR3nt: TGCGCCAGCAGCCTCAGGACAGGGGATGGAACAAGGGACACTGAAGCTTTCTTT

v_gene: TRBV4-1
j_gene: TRBJ1-5
d_gene: NA
abundance: NA
CDR3aa: CASSQAVNQPQHF
CDR3nt: TGCGCCAGCAGCCAAGCGGTCAATCAGCCCCAGCATTTT

v_gene: TRBV7-9
j_gene: TRBJ2-7
d_gene: NA
abundance: NA
CDR3aa: CASSLAGPPGHEQYF
CDR3nt: TGTGCCAGCAGCTTAGCGGGCCCCCCAGGCCACGAGCAGTACTTC

v_gene: TRBV11-3
j_gene: TRBJ2-5
d_gene: TRBD2
abundance: NA
CDR3aa: CASSPGLTGGTQYF
CDR3nt: TGTGCCAGCAGCCCAGGACTAACGGGGGGGACCCAGTACTTC

v_gene: TRBV27
j_gene: TRBJ2-1
d_gene: TRBD1
abundance: NA
CDR3aa: CASRGQGSYNEQFF
CDR3nt: TGTGCCAGCAGGGGACAGGGCTCCTACAATGAGCAGTTCTTC

v_gene: TRBV2
j_gene: TRBJ1-1
d_gene: NA
abundance: NA
CDR3aa: CASSENIEAFF
CDR3nt: TGTGCCAGCAGTGAGAACATTGAAGCTTTCTTT

v_gene: TRBV14
j_gene: TRBJ2-5
d_gene: TRBD2
abundance: NA
CDR3aa: CASSKIAGAETQYF
CDR3nt: TGTGCCAGCAGCAAAATAGCGGGAGCTGAGACCCAGTACTTC

v_gene: TRBV19
j_gene: TRBJ1-2
d_gene: TRBD1
abundance: NA
CDR3aa: CASSYDREVGGYTF
CDR3nt: TGTGCCAGTAGTTATGACAGGGAAGTAGGTGGCTACACCTTC